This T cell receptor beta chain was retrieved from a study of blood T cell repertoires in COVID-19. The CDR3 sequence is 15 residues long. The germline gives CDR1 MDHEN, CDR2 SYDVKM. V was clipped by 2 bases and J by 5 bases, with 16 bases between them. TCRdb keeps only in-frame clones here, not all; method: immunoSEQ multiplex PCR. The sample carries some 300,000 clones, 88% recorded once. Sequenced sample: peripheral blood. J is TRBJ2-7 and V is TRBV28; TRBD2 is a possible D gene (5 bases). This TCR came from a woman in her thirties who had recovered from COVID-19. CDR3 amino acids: CASSLMAAGEDEQYF. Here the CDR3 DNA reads TGTGCCAGCAGTTTAATGGCGGCCGGGGAAGACGAGCAGTACTTC.